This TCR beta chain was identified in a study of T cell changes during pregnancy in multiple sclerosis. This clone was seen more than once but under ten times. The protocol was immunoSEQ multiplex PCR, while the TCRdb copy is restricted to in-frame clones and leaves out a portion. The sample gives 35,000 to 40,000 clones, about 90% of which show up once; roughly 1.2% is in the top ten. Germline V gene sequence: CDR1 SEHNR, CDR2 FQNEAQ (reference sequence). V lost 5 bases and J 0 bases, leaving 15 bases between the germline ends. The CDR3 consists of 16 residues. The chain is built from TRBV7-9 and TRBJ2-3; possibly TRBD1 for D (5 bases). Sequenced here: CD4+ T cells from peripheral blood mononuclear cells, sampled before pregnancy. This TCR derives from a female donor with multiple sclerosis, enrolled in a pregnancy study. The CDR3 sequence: CASSRGHGSSTDTQYF. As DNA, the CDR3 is TGTGCCAGCAGCAGGGGCCACGGATCAAGCACAGATACGCAGTATTTT.